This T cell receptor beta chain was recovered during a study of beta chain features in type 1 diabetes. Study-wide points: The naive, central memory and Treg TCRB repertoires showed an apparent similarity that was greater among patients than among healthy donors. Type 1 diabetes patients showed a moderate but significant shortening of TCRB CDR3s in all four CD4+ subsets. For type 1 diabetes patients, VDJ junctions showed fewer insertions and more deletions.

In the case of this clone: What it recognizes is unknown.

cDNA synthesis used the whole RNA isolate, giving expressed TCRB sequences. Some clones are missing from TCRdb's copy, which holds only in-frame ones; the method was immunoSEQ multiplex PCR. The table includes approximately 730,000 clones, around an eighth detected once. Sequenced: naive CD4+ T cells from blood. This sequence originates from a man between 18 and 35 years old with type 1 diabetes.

CDR3 loop: CASSYKGLGQGYGYTF. DNA of the CDR3: TGTGCCAGCAGTTACAAGGGTCTGGGACAGGGGTATGGCTACACCTTC. The rearrangement links TRBV6-5 to TRBJ1-2, with 10 bases fitting TRBD1. Germline V gene sequence: CDR1 MNHEY, CDR2 SVGAGI. V trimming: 2 bases; J trimming: 5 bases; junction bases outside the gene matches: 8. The CDR3 contains 16 residues.